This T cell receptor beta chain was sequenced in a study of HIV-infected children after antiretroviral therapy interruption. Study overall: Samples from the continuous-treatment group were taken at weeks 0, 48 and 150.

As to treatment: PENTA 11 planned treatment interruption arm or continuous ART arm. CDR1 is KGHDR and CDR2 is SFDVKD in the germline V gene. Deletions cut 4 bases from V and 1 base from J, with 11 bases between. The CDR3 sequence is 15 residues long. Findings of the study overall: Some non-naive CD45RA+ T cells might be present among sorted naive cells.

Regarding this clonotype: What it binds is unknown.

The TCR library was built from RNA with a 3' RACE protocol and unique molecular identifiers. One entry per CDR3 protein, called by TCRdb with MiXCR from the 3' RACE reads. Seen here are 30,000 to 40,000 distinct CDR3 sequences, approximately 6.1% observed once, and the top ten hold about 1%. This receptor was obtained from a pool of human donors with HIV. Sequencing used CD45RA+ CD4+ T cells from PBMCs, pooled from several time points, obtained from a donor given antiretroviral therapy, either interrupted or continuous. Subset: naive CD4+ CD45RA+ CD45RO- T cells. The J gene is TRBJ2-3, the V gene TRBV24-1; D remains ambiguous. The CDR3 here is CATSDSRSRTDTQYF. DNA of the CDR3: TGTGCCACCAGTGACTCAAGGTCTCGCACAGATACGCAGTATTTT.